This T cell receptor (beta chain) was captured in a study of cytomegalovirus exposure and HLA in healthy donors. The sample holds one count of this clone. What it binds is not known. The data were produced by immunoSEQ multiplex PCR, yet TCRdb's version contains in-frame clones alone and is incomplete. The profile covers more than 85,000 clones, with approximately 88% appearing a single time and approximately 1.5% taken by the ten largest. General study results and limits: The study designated fewer than 200 TCR beta chains cytomegalovirus-associated. Reportedly, diagnosis of cytomegalovirus status by the classifier showed high specificity and sensitivity. The TCR clusters that emerged in the first cohort tended, a later analysis found, to co-occur in the roughly 130 validation repertoires.

V was clipped by 1 base and J by 6 bases, with 12 bases between them. The CDR3 consists of 14 residues. In germline, CDR1 is LNHDA, CDR2 SQIVND (reference sequence). The donors formed part of the approximately 130-subject validation cohort, distinct from the roughly 630-subject first cohort. The sequencing sample was made of PBMCs. This rearrangement joins TRBV19 to TRBJ1-2; D is possibly TRBD1 (5 bases). The clonotype was recovered from a woman aged 30 to 39 in good health and CMV-seropositive. The CDR3 sequence: CASSIAVGGNGYTF. In DNA, the CDR3 is TGTGCCAGTAGTATAGCTGTGGGGGGTAATGGCTACACCTTC.